This TCR beta chain was found in a study of cytomegalovirus exposure and HLA in healthy donors. Study-level results: For TCR beta chains, V- and J-gene trimming was later linked to a missense DCLRE1C variant. In a later analysis, productive TCRs from donors in an Asian-associated ancestry cluster reportedly carried fewer N-insertions than the cohort mean. High specificity and sensitivity for cytomegalovirus status were reported for the classifier.

Comments on this clone: Antigen: not known.

60 Vbeta and 13 Jbeta primers were used in PCR. As originally analysed: Some 11 million of the 80 million or so unique TCR beta chains counted in a later analysis were shared. This table comes from immunoSEQ multiplex PCR, and its TCRdb copy is limited to in-frame clones, with some not included. V, J and clone size derive from that table, while D and trimming were established from the DNA sequence. The table has 150,000 to 200,000 clones, roughly 79% seen once; the top ten hold roughly 7.3%. This CDR3 has 14 amino acids. The V and J ends lost 4 bases and 0 bases respectively, with 10 bases between them. CDR1 and CDR2 from the germline V gene are MNHNS and SASEGT.

This sequence joins TRBV6-1 and TRBJ2-7, with D hard to call. The sample comprised PBMCs. This receptor was obtained from a male donor in good health and CMV-seropositive. This CDR3 reads CASSARSSSYEQYF. The DNA for the CDR3 is TGTGCCAGCAGTGCGAGGTCAAGCTCCTACGAGCAGTACTTC.